This T cell receptor beta chain comes out of a study of blood T cell repertoires in COVID-19. The CDR3 loop spans 12 amino acids. V shed 3 bases and J shed 1 base, with 4 bases lying between them. Germline V gene lookup returns CDR1 SGHRS and CDR2 YFSETQ. Produced via immunoSEQ multiplex PCR; TCRdb's table is partial and in-frame only. The sample gives about 180,000 clones, over 75% of which show up once; 9% to 10% is in the top ten. This clonotype was obtained from a woman younger than 35 who had recovered from COVID-19. The chain joins TRBV5-1 to TRBJ2-5; D not certain. The sequencing sample was made of PBMCs or T cells enriched from blood (not recorded which). CDR3: CASSWSQETQYF. The CDR3 region has the DNA TGCGCCAGCAGCTGGAGCCAAGAGACCCAGTACTTC. The full variable domain, rest sourced from reference TRBV5-1 and TRBJ2-5, is KAGVTQTPRYLIKTRGQQVTLSCSPISGHRSVSWYQQTPGQGLQFLFEYFSETQRNKGNFPGRFSGRQFSNSRSEMNVSTLELGDSALYLCASSWSQETQYFGPGTRLLVL.